A selection of T cell receptor beta chains follows, all from one sample in a study of blood T cell repertoires in COVID-19. The protocol was immunoSEQ multiplex PCR, while the TCRdb copy is restricted to in-frame clones and leaves out a portion. The top ten hold around 7% of the sample, which has 160,000 or so clones, around three quarters seen once. The specimen sequenced was peripheral blood. The receptors here all came from a man in his 70s with active or convalescent COVID-19. Both conserved end residues are part of each CDR3. The D gene is left open where the match is weak. The size of a clone is reported for some rows only, either as once, few or many, or as a class for expanded clones.

TRBJ2-1,TRBV18,-,-,TGTGCCAGCTCACTCACTAGTGGTGAGCAGTTCTTC,CASSLTSGEQFF
TRBJ2-3,TRBV5-1,-,-,TGCGCCAGCAGCTTGTTATCGGGGACTAGCACAGATACGCAGTATTTT,CASSLLSGTSTDTQYF
TRBJ1-1,TRBV6-5,-,-,TGTGCCAGCAGTTACTCGAGCCACCCTCCCGCCACTGAAGCTTTCTTT,CASSYSSHPPATEAFF
TRBJ2-3,TRBV7-9,-,TRBD2,TGTGCCAGCTCTCCTCGGGGGGTTAGCACAGATACGCAGTATTTT,CASSPRGVSTDTQYF
TRBJ2-3,TRBV10-3,-,-,TGTGCCATCAGTGACTTCTTGAGCGACACAGATACGCAGTATTTT,CAISDFLSDTDTQYF
TRBJ2-4,TRBV24-1,-,TRBD1,TGTGCCACCAGCAAAATGGACAGGGGGAATGAGCTAGCCAAAAACATTCAGTACTTC,CATSKMDRGNELAKNIQYF
TRBJ2-2,TRBV19,once,TRBD2,TGTGCCAGGACATTAGCGGGAGTGAACCGGGAGCTGTTTTTT,CARTLAGVNRELFF
TRBJ2-1,TRBV16,once,TRBD2,TGTGCCAGCAGCCGGACTAGCGGGGGATACAATGAGCAGTTCTTC,CASSRTSGGYNEQFF
TRBJ1-1,TRBV7-2,-,-,TGTGCCAGCAGCCCATGGACAGTGAACACTGAAGCTTTCTTT,CASSPWTVNTEAFF
TRBJ2-7,TRBV5-6,-,TRBD2,TGTGCCAGCAGCCCCCGAAGGACTAGCGGCTCCTACGAGCAGTACTTC,CASSPRRTSGSYEQYF
TRBJ1-1,TRBV30,-,-,TGTGCCTGGAGTGGGAGCGGGGGGTCGCGGAACACTGAAGCTTTCTTT,CAWSGSGGSRNTEAFF
TRBJ2-2,TRBV5-1,-,TRBD2,TGCGCCAGCAGCTCCGGACTAGCGGGAGGCACCGGGGAGCTGTTTTTT,CASSSGLAGGTGELFF
TRBJ2-2,TRBV5-4,-,-,TGTGCCAGCAGCTTGTCAGGTGCGCTAAACGAGGAGCTGTTTTTT,CASSLSGALNEELFF
TRBJ2-7,TRBV19,-,-,TGTGCCGGGCGAACTGATTTTATTCGTTCGTATTTC,CAGRTDFIRSYF
TRBJ2-2,TRBV5-1,once,TRBD2,TGCGCCAGCAGCCCGCCGGGGCGGGAGGACACCGGGGAGCTGTTTTTT,CASSPPGREDTGELFF
TRBJ1-6,TRBV11-2,once,-,TGTGCCAGCAGCACGCGGGACGGCGGACCCCTCCACTTT,CASSTRDGGPLHF
TRBJ1-5,TRBV6-5,-,-,TGTGCCAGCAGCCCCCGGGGGGGATGGGGCCAGCCCCAGCATTTT,CASSPRGGWGQPQHF
TRBJ1-2,TRBV7-8,once,-,TGTGCCAGCAGCCCGTCCTACGATGGCTACACCTTC,CASSPSYDGYTF
TRBJ1-6,TRBV30,-,-,TGTGCCTGGAGTGGGGTAGGGGGTTCACCCCTCCACTTT,CAWSGVGGSPLHF
TRBJ2-5,TRBV20-1,-,-,TGCAGTGCTAGACCAGGGGTGACCCAGTACTTC,CSARPGVTQYF
TRBJ1-2,TRBV7-2,-,TRBD1,TGTGCCAGCAGTCAACAGGGGGCTCATGGCTACACCTTC,CASSQQGAHGYTF
TRBJ2-1,TRBV7-9,-,-,TGTGCCAGCAGCCCCGACAGCTCCTACAATGAGCAGTTCTTC,CASSPDSSYNEQFF
TRBJ2-1,TRBV10-2,-,TRBD2,TGCGCCAGCAGTGAGTCAGTGCCTAGCGGGTGGAATGAGCAGTTCTTC,CASSESVPSGWNEQFF